This TCR beta chain was sequenced in a study of blood T cell repertoires in COVID-19. Turning to the study itself: Whether acute or convalescent, the COVID-19 samples came from the United States, Italy and Spain. In each case, the material was cDNA or gDNA derived from T cells, B-cell-depleted T cells, or PBMCs.

Authors' analysis steps: From reference gene primer amplification, estimates of nucleated cell counts were derived. Data came from immunoSEQ multiplex PCR; TCRdb stores just in-frame clones and leaves some out. The V and J calls and the clone size are those of that table, but D and trimming were determined from the DNA. The sample holds under 150,000 clones; roughly 90% are singletons and the top ten take around 2.1%. The V gene lost 5 bases and the J gene lost 8 bases, with 12 bases spanning the gap. Per the germline V gene, CDR1 is SGHTA and CDR2 is FQGNSA. The CDR3 is 12 residues long. The V and J genes are TRBV7-2 and TRBJ1-1; D is possibly TRBD1 (6 bases). The TCR comes from a man aged 70 or older with active COVID-19. The source material was peripheral blood. The CDR3 coding sequence is TGTGCCAGCAGCGAACAGGGTTGGGAAGCTTTCTTT. Residues: CASSEQGWEAFF.